This T cell receptor beta chain was sequenced in a study of cytomegalovirus exposure and HLA in healthy donors. In the PCR, 60 Vbeta and 13 Jbeta primers were used. Data came from immunoSEQ multiplex PCR; TCRdb stores just in-frame clones and leaves some out. The sample lists 100,000 or so clones; about four fifths were seen once. This clone turned up a few times. The sample taken for sequencing was PBMCs. The clonotype comes from a woman between 40 and 50 years old in good health and CMV-seronegative.

CDR3 protein: CASSDRYQETQYF. The DNA of the CDR3 is TGTGCCAGTAGTGACAGGTACCAAGAGACCCAGTACTTC. The chain recombines TRBV19 with TRBJ2-5; tentative D call: TRBD1 (6 bases). V lost 5 bases, J lost 0 bases, and 7 bases lay in between. This CDR3 is 13 amino acids long. Germline CDR1 LNHDA, CDR2 SQIVND (reference sequence). The whole variable domain, filled in from reference TRBV19 and TRBJ2-5, reads DGGITQSPKYLFRKEGQNVTLSCEQNLNHDAMYWYRQDPGQGLRLIYYSQIVNDFQKGDIAEGYSVSREKKESFPLTVTSAQKNPTAFYLCASSDRYQETQYFGPGTRLLVL.